Listed below are T cell receptor beta chains from one sample, sequenced in a study of human T cells and chemical hapten exposure. Each CDR3 protein is one row after TCRdb ran MiXCR on the RACE reads. The sample consists of around 70,000 distinct CDR3 sequences, 11% of them appearing once. This specimen consisted of whole blood, obtained in connection with sensitization to the hapten diphenylcyclopropenone (DPC). The receptors derive from a woman aged 50 to 60 with alopecia areata. Some clones in this sample may be carry-over from other donors' samples. Both conserved end residues are part of each CDR3. The D gene is left open where the match is weak. Clone size is given for some rows only: seen once, a few or many times, or a class if the clone is expanded.

NA	NA	TRBV6-2/TRBV6-3	TRBJ1-1	TGTGCCAGCAGTTACGGGTCCTACGAAGGCACTGAAGCTTTCTTT	CASSYGSYEGTEAFF
NA	few	TRBV15	TRBJ1-1	TGTGCCACCAGCCCCATTCCCGGGGGAATGAACACTGAAGCTTTCTTT	CATSPIPGGMNTEAFF
TRBD2	NA	TRBV6-5	TRBJ2-2	TGTGCCAGCAGTCCATCGCGGGAGAAGGGGACCGGGGAGCTGTTTTTT	CASSPSREKGTGELFF
NA	many	TRBV12-3/TRBV12-4	TRBJ1-2	TGTGCCAGCAGCCCGAGGGTAAAGACAGGCAATGGCTACACCTTC	CASSPRVKTGNGYTF
NA	NA	TRBV6-5	TRBJ1-4	TGTGCCAGCTCGGGGTCTCAGGGCCCAACTAATGAAAAACTGTTTTTT	CASSGSQGPTNEKLFF
NA	many	TRBV18	TRBJ1-1	TGTGCCAGCTCACCACAGTTAGTTCAGGGCGGCGGGGCTGAAGCTTTCTTT	CASSPQLVQGGGAEAFF
NA	many	TRBV7-9	TRBJ2-7	TGTGCCAGCAGCTTACCGCCAGCCTACGAGCAGTACTTC	CASSLPPAYEQYF
NA	NA	TRBV7-2	TRBJ1-2	TGTGCCAGCAGCTTAACAGCCCTGGCCCCTAACGGCTACACCTTC	CASSLTALAPNGYTF
NA	many	TRBV18	TRBJ2-3	TGTGCCAGCTCACCACAGCAAGAGGATACGCAGTATTTT	CASSPQQEDTQYF
NA	few	TRBV4-3	TRBJ1-5	TGCGCCAGCAGCCAAGAGGGGGGGGCGGACCAGCCCCAGCATTTT	CASSQEGGADQPQHF
TRBD1	few	TRBV27	TRBJ1-4	TGTGCCAGCAGTTTAATCAGGGGACAGGATAATGAAAAACTGTTTTTT	CASSLIRGQDNEKLFF
TRBD1	NA	TRBV12-5	TRBJ1-4	TGTGCTAGTGGCCGACAGGGGCCGGAGGAAAAACTGTTTTTT	CASGRQGPEEKLFF
NA	few	TRBV27	TRBJ2-6	TGTGCCAGCAGTCCTGGGACGGTGAGCTCTGGGGCCAACGTCCTGACTTTC	CASSPGTVSSGANVLTF
NA	many	TRBV28	TRBJ2-3	TGTGCCAGCAGCCCCCCGCACAGGGCCGGAGATACGCAGTATTTT	CASSPPHRAGDTQYF
NA	many	TRBV6-5	TRBJ2-7	TGTGCCAGCAGTTACTCGACTCAGGGACCTCACGAGCAGTACTTC	CASSYSTQGPHEQYF
NA	many	TRBV29-1	TRBJ2-2	TGCAGCGCCGTCCGACAGGGAGGCACCGGGGAGCTGTTTTTT	CSAVRQGGTGELFF
NA	few	TRBV10-1	TRBJ1-1	TGCGCCAGCAGTACCTCCCGGGGTGACACTGAAGCTTTCTTT	CASSTSRGDTEAFF
TRBD2	NA	TRBV10-2	TRBJ2-3	TGCGCCAGCAGCGAGGGACTAGCGGGGCTCACAGATACGCAGTATTTT	CASSEGLAGLTDTQYF
NA	NA	TRBV28	TRBJ1-5	TGTGCCAGCAGTTTGGAGCCGAGGCAGCCCCAGCATTTT	CASSLEPRQPQHF
NA	many	TRBV7-9	TRBJ1-4	TGTGCCAGTACGGAGAATGAAAAACTGTTTTTT	CASTENEKLFF
TRBD1	NA	TRBV7-9	TRBJ1-1	TGTGCCAGCAGCTTCACAGGGGGCTCCTCCACTGAAGCTTTCTTT	CASSFTGGSSTEAFF
NA	many	TRBV15	TRBJ1-1	TGTGCCACCAGCAGAGATAGGCAGTACACTGAAGCTTTCTTT	CATSRDRQYTEAFF
NA	NA	TRBV9	TRBJ1-3	TGTGCCAGCAGCGTAGGTCCCAGCTCAACTGGAAACACCATATATTTT	CASSVGPSSTGNTIYF
NA	NA	TRBV28	TRBJ2-7	TGTGCCAGCATGCAGACAGCCTACGAGCAGTACTTC	CASMQTAYEQYF
NA	NA	TRBV10-3	TRBJ1-1	TGTGCCTGCTCTCAAACAGTGAACACTGAAGCTTTCTTT	CACSQTVNTEAFF
NA	few	TRBV28	TRBJ1-5	TGTGCCAGCAAAGGGGCCGGGGGGAGCAATCAGCCCCAGCATTTT	CASKGAGGSNQPQHF
NA	few	TRBV20-1	TRBJ1-6	TGCAGTGCTAGATGGATCGTTGGGAATTCACCCCTCCACTTT	CSARWIVGNSPLHF